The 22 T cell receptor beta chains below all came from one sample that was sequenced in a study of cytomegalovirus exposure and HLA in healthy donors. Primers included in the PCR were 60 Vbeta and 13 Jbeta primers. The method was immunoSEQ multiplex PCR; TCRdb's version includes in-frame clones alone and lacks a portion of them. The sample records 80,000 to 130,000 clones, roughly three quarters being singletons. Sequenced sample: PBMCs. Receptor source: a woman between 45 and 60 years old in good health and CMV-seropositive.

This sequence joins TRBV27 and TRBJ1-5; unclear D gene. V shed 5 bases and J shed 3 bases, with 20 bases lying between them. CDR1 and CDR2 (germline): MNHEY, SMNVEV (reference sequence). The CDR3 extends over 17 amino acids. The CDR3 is CASSLLGSGETNQPQHF. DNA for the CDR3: TGTGCCAGCAGTCTACTGGGAAGTGGGGAGACCAATCAGCCCCAGCATTTT.

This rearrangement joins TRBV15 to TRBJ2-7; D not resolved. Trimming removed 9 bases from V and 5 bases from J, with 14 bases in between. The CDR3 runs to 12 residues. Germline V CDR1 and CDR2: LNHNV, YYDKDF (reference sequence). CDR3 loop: CATADRGNEQYF. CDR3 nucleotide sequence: TGTGCCACGGCCGATCGCGGAAACGAGCAGTACTTC.

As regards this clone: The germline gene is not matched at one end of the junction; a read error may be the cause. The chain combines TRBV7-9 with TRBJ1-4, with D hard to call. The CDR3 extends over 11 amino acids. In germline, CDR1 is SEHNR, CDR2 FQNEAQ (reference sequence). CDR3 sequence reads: CSSSPNARLFF. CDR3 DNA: TGTTCCAGCAGCCCTAACGCCCGTTTGTTTTTT.

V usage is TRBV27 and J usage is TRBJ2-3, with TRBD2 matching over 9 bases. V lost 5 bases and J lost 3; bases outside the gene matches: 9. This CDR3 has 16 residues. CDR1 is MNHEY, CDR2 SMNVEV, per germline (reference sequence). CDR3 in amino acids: CASSPLAGVRTDTQYF. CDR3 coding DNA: TGTGCCAGCAGTCCCTTAGCGGGAGTACGGACAGATACGCAGTATTTT.

The CDR3 bases are TGTGCCACCAGCAGAGATCCGCGGGGGGGCTCCTACGAGCAGTACTTC. Residues: CATSRDPRGGSYEQYF. The chain couples TRBV15 to TRBJ2-5; TRBD2 matches at 9 bases. TRBJ2-7 matches the DNA end more closely, so the J call is doubtful. The CDR3 length is 16 residues. The V gene's germline CDR1 is LNHNV and CDR2 YYDKDF (reference sequence).

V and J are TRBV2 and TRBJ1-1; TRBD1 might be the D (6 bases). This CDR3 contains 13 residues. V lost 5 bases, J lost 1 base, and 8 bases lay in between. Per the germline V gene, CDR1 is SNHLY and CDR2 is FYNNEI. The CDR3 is CASSSTGNTEAFF. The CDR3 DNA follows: TGTGCCAGCAGTTCGACAGGGAACACTGAAGCTTTCTTT.

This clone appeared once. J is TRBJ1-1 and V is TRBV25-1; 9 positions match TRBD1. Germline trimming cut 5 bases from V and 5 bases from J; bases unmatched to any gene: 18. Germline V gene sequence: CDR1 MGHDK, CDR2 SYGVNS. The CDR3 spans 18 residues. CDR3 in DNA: TGTGCCAGCAGTAAAGACTATGGGACAGGGCTCTTCTTGACTGAAGCTTTCTTT. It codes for CASSKDYGTGLFLTEAFF.

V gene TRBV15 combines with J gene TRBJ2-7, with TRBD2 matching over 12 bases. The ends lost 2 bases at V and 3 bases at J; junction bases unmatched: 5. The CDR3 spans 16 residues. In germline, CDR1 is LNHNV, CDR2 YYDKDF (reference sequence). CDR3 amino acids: CATSRLPSGRVYEQYF. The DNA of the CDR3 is TGTGCCACCAGCAGACTACCTAGCGGGAGGGTCTACGAGCAGTACTTC.

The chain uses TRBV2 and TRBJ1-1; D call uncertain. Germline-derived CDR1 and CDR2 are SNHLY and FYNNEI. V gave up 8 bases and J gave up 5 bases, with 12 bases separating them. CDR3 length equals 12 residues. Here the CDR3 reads CASALAGTEAFF. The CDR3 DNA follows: TGTGCCAGCGCCTTGGCGGGGACTGAAGCTTTCTTT.

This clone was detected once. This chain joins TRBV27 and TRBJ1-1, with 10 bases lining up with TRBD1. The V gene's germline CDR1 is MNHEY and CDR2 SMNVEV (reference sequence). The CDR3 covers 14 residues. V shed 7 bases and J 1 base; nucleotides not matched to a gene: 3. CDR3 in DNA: TGTGCCAGCACCCGGACAGGGGGGAACACTGAAGCTTTCTTT. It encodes CASTRTGGNTEAFF.

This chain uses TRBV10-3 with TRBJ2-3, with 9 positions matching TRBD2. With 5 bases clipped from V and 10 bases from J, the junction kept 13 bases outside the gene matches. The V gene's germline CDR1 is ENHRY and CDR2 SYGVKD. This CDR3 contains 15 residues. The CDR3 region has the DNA TGTGCCATCAGTTTGCGGGAGGGGACGGGGGAGGCGCAGTATTTT. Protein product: CAISLREGTGEAQYF.

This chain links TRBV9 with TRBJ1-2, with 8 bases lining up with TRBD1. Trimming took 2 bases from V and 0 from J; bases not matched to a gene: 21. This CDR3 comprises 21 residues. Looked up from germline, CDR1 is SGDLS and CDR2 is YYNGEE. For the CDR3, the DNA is TGTGCCAGCAGCGTTTTATTAGGACGGGCGCAGGGGGCCTCGTCTAACTATGGCTACACCTTC. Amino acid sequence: CASSVLLGRAQGASSNYGYTF.

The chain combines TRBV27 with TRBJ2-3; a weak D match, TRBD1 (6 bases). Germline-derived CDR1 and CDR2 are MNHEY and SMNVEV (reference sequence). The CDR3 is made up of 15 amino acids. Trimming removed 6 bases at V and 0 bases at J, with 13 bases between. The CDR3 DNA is TGTGCCAGCAGCTTGCTACAGGGTAGCACAGATACGCAGTATTTT. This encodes CASSLLQGSTDTQYF.

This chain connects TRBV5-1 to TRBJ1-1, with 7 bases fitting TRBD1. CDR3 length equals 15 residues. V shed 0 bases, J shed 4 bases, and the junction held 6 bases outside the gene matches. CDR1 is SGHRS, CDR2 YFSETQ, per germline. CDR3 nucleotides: TGCGCCAGCAGCTTGGCTATGGCAGGGGGCACTGAAGCTTTCTTT. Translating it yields CASSLAMAGGTEAFF.

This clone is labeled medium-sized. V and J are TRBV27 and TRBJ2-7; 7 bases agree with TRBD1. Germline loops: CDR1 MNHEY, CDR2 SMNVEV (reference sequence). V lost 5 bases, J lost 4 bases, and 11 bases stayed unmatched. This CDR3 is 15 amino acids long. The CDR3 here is CASSRDARGLYEQYF. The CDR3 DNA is TGTGCCAGCAGTAGGGACGCCAGGGGGTTGTACGAGCAGTACTTC.

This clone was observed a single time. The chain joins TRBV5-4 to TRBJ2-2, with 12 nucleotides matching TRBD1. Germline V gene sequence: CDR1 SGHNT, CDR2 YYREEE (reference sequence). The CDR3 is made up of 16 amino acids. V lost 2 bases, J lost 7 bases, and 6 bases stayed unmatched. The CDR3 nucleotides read TGTGCCAGCAGCTTACCGGGACAGGGGGCAAGCGGGGAGCTGTTTTTT. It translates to CASSLPGQGASGELFF.

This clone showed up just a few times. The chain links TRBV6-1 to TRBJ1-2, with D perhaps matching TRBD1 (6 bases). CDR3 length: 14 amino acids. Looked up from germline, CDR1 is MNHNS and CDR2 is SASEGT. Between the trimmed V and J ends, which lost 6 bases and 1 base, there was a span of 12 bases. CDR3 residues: CASRQGLGNYGYTF. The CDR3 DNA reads TGTGCCAGCAGACAGGGTCTCGGTAACTATGGCTACACCTTC.

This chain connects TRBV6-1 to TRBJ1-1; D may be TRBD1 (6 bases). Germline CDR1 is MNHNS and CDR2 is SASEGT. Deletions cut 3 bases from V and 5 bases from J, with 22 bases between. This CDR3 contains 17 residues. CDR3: CASSDSPIGGPETEAFF. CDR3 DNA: TGTGCCAGCAGTGATTCGCCCATCGGGGGGCCAGAAACTGAAGCTTTCTTT.

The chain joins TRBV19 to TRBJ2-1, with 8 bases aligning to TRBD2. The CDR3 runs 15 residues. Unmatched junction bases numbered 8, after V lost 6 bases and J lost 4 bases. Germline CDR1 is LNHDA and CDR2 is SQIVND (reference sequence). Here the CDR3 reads CASSTSSGAYNEQFF. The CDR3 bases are TGTGCCAGTAGCACGAGTAGCGGGGCTTACAATGAGCAGTTCTTC.

DNA of the CDR3: TGTGCCAGCTCACCACCGGGCAGGGCCGAGACCCAGTACTTC. Amino acids: CASSPPGRAETQYF. The V call is TRBV18, the J call TRBJ2-5; maybe TRBD1 (5 bases). CDR1 is KGHSH and CDR2 is LQKENI in the germline V gene. The CDR3 extends over 14 amino acids. Trimming left V 0 bases short and J 5 bases short, with 10 bases between.

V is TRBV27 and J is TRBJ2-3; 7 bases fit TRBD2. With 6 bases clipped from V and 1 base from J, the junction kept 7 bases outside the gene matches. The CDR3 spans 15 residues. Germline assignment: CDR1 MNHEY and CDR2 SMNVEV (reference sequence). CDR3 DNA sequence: TGTGCCAGCAGGATGCGGGAGTTTGGCACAGATACGCAGTATTTT. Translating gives CASRMREFGTDTQYF.

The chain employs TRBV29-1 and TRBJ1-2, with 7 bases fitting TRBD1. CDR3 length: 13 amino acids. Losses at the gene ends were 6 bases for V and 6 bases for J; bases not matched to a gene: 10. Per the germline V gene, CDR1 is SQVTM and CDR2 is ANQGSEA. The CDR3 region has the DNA TGCAGCGTCGCCTCGCAGGGGGTGAATGGCTACACCTTC. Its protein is CSVASQGVNGYTF.